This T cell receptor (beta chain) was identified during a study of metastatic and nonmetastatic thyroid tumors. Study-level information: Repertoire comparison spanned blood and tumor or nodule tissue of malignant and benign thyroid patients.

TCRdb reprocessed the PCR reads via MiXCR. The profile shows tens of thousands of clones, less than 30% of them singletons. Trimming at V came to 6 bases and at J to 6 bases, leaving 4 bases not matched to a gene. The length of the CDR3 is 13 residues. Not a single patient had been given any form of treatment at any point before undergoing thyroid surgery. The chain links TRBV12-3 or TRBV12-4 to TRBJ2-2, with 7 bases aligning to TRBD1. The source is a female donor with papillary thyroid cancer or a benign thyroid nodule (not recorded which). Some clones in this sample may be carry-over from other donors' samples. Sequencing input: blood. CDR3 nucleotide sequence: TGTGCCAGCAGGAGACAGGGAGCCGGGGAGCTGTTTTTT. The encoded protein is CASRRQGAGELFF.